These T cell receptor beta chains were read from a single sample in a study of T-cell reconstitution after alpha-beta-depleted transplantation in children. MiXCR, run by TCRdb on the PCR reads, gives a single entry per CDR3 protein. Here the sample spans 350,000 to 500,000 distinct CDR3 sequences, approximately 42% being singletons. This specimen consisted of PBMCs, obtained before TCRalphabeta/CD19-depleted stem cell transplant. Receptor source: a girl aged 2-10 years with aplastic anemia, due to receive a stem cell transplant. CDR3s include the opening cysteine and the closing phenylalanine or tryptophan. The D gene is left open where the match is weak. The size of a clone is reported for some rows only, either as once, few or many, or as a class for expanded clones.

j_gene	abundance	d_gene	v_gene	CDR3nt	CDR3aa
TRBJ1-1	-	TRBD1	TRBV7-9	TGTGCCAGCAGTTTGTCCGGGACAGTGATTGAAGCTTTCTTT	CASSLSGTVIEAFF
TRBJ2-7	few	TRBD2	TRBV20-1	TGCAGTGCTCCGGGGCAAGCGGGAGGATTACTTTACGAGCAGTACTTC	CSAPGQAGGLLYEQYF
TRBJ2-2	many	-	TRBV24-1	TGTGCCACCAGTGATACCCCCAACAATGGGGCAGGGTGGACCGGGGAGCTGTTTTTT	CATSDTPNNGAGWTGELFF
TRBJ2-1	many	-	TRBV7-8	TGTGCCAGCAGCTTAGCGCCGGGGAGTGAGCAGTTCTTC	CASSLAPGSEQFF
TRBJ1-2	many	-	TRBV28	TGTGCCAGCAGTTGGGACTATGGCTACACCTTC	CASSWDYGYTF
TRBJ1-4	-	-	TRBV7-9	TGTGCCAGCAGCATTGGGACGGGGCGACTGTTTTTT	CASSIGTGRLFF
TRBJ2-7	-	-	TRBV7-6	TGTGCCAGCAGCTTAAAGAGCGGGCTCTCCTACGAGCAGTACTTC	CASSLKSGLSYEQYF
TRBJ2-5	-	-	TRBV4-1	TGCGCCAGCAGCCAAGACGCCGTGGGGGCCGGGGAGACCCAGTACTTC	CASSQDAVGAGETQYF
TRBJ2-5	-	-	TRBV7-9	TGTGCCAGCAGCTTAGCGGGTCAGGCCTCAGAGACCCAGTACTTC	CASSLAGQASETQYF
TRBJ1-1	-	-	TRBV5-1	TGCGCCAGCGCTCGTCAGGGAGGGGCTGAAGCTTTCTTT	CASARQGGAEAFF
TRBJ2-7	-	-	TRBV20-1	TGCAGTGCTAGGTCTAGCCTTCGCTACGAGCAGTACTTC	CSARSSLRYEQYF
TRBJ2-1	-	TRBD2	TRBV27	TGTGCCAGCAGTTTTAGGGAGGGAGGTGAGCAGTTCTTC	CASSFREGGEQFF
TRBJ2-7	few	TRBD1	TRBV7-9	TGTGCCAGCAGCGATCGGGACAGGGCGACTTGGGAGCAGTACTTC	CASSDRDRATWEQYF
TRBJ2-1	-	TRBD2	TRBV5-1	TGCGCCAGCAGCTTGGTGTTGCGGGGGGGAAGCAATGAGCAGTTCTTC	CASSLVLRGGSNEQFF
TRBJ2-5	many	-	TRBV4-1	TGCGCCAGCAGCCAAGGACAGACGGAGACCCAGTACTTC	CASSQGQTETQYF
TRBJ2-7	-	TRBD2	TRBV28	TGTGCCAGCAGTTCCGGCGGGAGCAAGCAGTACTTC	CASSSGGSKQYF
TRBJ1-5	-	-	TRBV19	TGTGCCAGTAGCCTCCGACTTAGCAATCAGCCCCAGCATTTT	CASSLRLSNQPQHF
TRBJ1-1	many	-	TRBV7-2	TGTGCCAGCAGCGAGGGACAAAGATGGATGAACACTGAAGCTTTCTTT	CASSEGQRWMNTEAFF
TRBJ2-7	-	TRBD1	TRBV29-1	TGCAGCGTTGTAACAGGGGCGGTGCAGTACTTC	CSVVTGAVQYF